These 6 T cell receptor beta chains were all obtained from the same sample, sequenced in a study of blood T cell repertoires in COVID-19. Assay used: immunoSEQ multiplex PCR; TCRdb lists only in-frame clones, some missing. There are 300,000 to 350,000 clones in the sample; nearly 90% occur only once, and just under 9.5% lies in the top ten. Sequenced material: PBMCs or T cells enriched from blood (not recorded which). These receptors were obtained from a woman in her 30s who had recovered from COVID-19.

The chain uses TRBV2 and TRBJ2-1; 10 bases are a match to TRBD2. Trimming removed 6 bases from V and 5 bases from J; junction bases left unmatched: 7. This CDR3 has 15 residues. Germline CDR1 and CDR2: SNHLY and FYNNEI. CDR3 residues: CASRTLAGSHNEQFF. CDR3 coding DNA: TGTGCCAGCAGGACACTAGCGGGAAGTCACAATGAGCAGTTCTTC. Combining the CDR3 with reference TRBV2 and TRBJ2-1 gives the whole variable domain EPEVTQTPSHQVTQMGQEVILRCVPISNHLYFYWYRQILGQKVEFLVSFYNNEISEKSEIFDDQFSVERPDGSNFTLKIRSTKLEDSAMYFCASRTLAGSHNEQFFGPGTRLTVL.

The chain combines TRBV19 with TRBJ2-5, with D perhaps TRBD1 (6 bases). The V and J ends lost 4 bases and 2 bases respectively, with 23 bases between them. The CDR3 covers 18 residues. Germline assignment: CDR1 LNHDA and CDR2 SQIVND (reference sequence). This CDR3 is CASSTPRHRVKGQETQYF. The CDR3 DNA reads TGTGCCAGTAGTACCCCACGCCACAGGGTAAAGGGGCAAGAGACCCAGTACTTC.

This sequence joins TRBV5-1 and TRBJ1-1, with D perhaps matching TRBD1 (6 bases). Trimming removed 0 bases from V and 1 base from J, with 10 bases in between. The length of the CDR3 is 15 residues. Germline assignment: CDR1 SGHRS and CDR2 YFSETQ. In nucleotides, the CDR3 is TGCGCCAGCAGCTTGGACACAGGGACGAACACTGAAGCTTTCTTT. The encoded protein is CASSLDTGTNTEAFF.

The CDR3 bases are TGTGCCAGCAGCTTAGCCCCGTCGAGCTCCTACGAGCAGTACTTC. Amino acids: CASSLAPSSSYEQYF. The rearrangement links TRBV7-2 to TRBJ2-7, with D unclear. The CDR3 is made up of 15 amino acids. Germline CDR1 and CDR2: SGHTA and FQGNSA. The V gene lost 0 bases and the J gene lost 0 bases, with 9 bases spanning the gap. Full variable domain (missing parts from reference TRBV7-2 and TRBJ2-7): GAGVSQSPSNKVTEKGKDVELRCDPISGHTALYWYRQSLGQGLEFLIYFQGNSAPDKSGLPSDRFSAERTGGSVSTLTIQRTQQEDSAVYLCASSLAPSSSYEQYFGPGTRLTVT.

This chain uses TRBV28 with TRBJ1-5, with 10 positions matching TRBD1. Trimming took 6 bases from V and 7 from J; bases not matched to a gene: 15. The CDR3 totals 17 residues. Germline V lookup: CDR1 MDHEN, CDR2 SYDVKM. The CDR3 bases are TGTGCCAGCAGCCCACCTCCCGGGACAGGGGAAGGGCAGCCCCAGCATTTT. Protein product: CASSPPPGTGEGQPQHF.

This clone was seen a few times. V and J are TRBV7-3 and TRBJ2-2, with 7 bases identical to TRBD2. The CDR3 is 15 amino acids. The trim removed 7 bases at V and 1 base at J, leaving 6 bases unmatched. Germline V gives CDR1 SGHTA, CDR2 FQGTGA. CDR3 sequence: CASTLGLVNTGELFF. In nucleotides, the CDR3 is TGTGCCAGCACCCTAGGACTAGTGAACACCGGGGAGCTGTTTTTT.